Listed below are T cell receptor beta chains from one sample, sequenced in a study of blood T cell repertoires in COVID-19. Measured with immunoSEQ multiplex PCR; TCRdb has only the in-frame clones, and not every one. The repertoire consists of about 220,000 clones, with roughly 85% occurring once and the leading ten covering approximately 3.8%. Sequencing was done on a sample of peripheral blood. These receptors were obtained from a woman older than 75 with acute or convalescent COVID-19. Both conserved end residues are part of each CDR3.

length: 14
V: TRBV9
J: TRBJ1-5
CDR3: CASSQRGGDQPQHF

length: 14
V: TRBV7-2
J: TRBJ2-1
CDR3: CASSSPDSLNEQFF

length: 16
V: TRBV24-1
J: TRBJ2-5
CDR3: CATSDPARGTVETQYF

length: 14
V: TRBV6-2/TRBV6-3
J: TRBJ2-7
CDR3: CASSFISGAGEQYF

length: 16
V: TRBV5-1
J: TRBJ2-7
CDR3: CASSPQDRANSYEQYF

length: 14
V: TRBV7-2
J: TRBJ2-2
CDR3: CASSLEGGIGELFF

length: 16
V: TRBV7-2
J: TRBJ1-1
CDR3: CASSYSRNGGGTEAFF

length: 17
V: TRBV30
J: TRBJ1-5
CDR3: CAWSVPMTPLGNQPQHF

length: 16
V: TRBV7-2
J: TRBJ1-6
CDR3: CASSLDTGQGNSPLHF

length: 13
V: TRBV5-1
J: TRBJ2-5
CDR3: CASSRQDQETQYF